Detailed here is one T cell receptor beta chain. What it recognizes is unknown. The investigators split CD4+ cells into a CD45RA+ naive subset and a CD45RA-negative memory subset. Germline lookup yields CDR1 SGHAT and CDR2 FQDESV (reference sequence). The CDR3 has 15 amino acids. After removal of 5 bases from V and 5 bases from J, the junction contained 6 bases not matched to a gene. These data originate in a study of shared clonotypes between healthy human individuals. Turning to the study itself: Per donor, CD8 memory used one plate, CD8 naive used two, CD4 memory used three and CD4 naive used three. Study-wide findings and caveats: Compared with clonotypes that all four donors shared, non-shared clonotypes had lower generation probabilities.

Measured with immunoSEQ multiplex PCR; TCRdb has only the in-frame clones, and not every one. The data show roughly 2 million clones, with around 95% seen just once and roughly 0.13% held by the top ten. Sequencing was carried out using naive CD4+ T cells sorted from blood. Subset indicated: CD45RA+ positively selected. The sequence was obtained from a man in his late teens or twenties in good health. This chain joins TRBV11-1 and TRBJ2-3, with 11 bases lining up with TRBD1. The CDR3 bases are TGTGCCAGCAGCACCGGGACAGGGGGTCTAGATACGCAGTATTTT. It yields the protein CASSTGTGGLDTQYF.